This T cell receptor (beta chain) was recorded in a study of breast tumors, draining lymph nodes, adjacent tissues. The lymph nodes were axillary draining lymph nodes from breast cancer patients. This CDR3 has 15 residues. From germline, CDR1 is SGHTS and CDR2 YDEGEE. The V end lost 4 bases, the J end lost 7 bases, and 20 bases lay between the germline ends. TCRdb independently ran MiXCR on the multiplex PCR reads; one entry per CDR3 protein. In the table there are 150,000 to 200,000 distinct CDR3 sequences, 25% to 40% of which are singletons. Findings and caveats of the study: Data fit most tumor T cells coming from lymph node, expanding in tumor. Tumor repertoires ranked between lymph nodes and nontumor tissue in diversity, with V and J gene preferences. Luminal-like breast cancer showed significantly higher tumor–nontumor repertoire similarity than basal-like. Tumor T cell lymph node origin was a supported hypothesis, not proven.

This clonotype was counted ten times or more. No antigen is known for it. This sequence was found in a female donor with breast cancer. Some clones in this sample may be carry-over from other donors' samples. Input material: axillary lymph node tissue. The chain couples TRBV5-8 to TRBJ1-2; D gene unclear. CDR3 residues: CASSRGDRETGGYTF. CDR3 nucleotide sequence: TGTGCCAGCAGCCGGGGAGATAGGGAAACGGGTGGCTACACCTTC.